Sequencing of this TCR beta chain was carried out in a study of blood T cell repertoires in COVID-19. Whole-study context: Acute and convalescent COVID-19 specimens originated in the United States, Italy and Spain. Sources were T cells, B-cell-depleted T cells, or PBMCs; the material itself was cDNA or gDNA.

J gave up 1 base and V 5 bases, and 5 bases lay outside the gene matches. This CDR3 is 15 amino acids long. Per the germline V gene, CDR1 is KGHDR and CDR2 is SFDVKD. In the original workflow: How many nucleated cells were present was estimated from reference gene primer amplification. Here immunoSEQ multiplex PCR was the method, and the copy in TCRdb shows in-frame clones only, minus some. V, J and clone size are taken as reported in that table, and D and trimming were inferred from the DNA itself. The repertoire holds approximately 120,000 clones, with 75% to 85% as singletons. The chain is built from TRBV24-1 and TRBJ2-5, with 8 bases matching TRBD2. The TCR comes from a woman aged 50 to 65 with acute or convalescent COVID-19. What was sequenced was peripheral blood. CDR3 sequence: CATSGSGGPQETQYF. The CDR3 bases are TGTGCCACCAGTGGGTCGGGAGGGCCCCAAGAGACCCAGTACTTC.